This TCR beta chain is from a study of T cell repertoires in cytomegalovirus infection. Germline CDR1 and CDR2: SGHTA and FQGNSA. The CDR3 covers 16 residues. Trimming pared 4 bases from V and 0 bases from J, leaving 13 bases between. This clonotype was picked up many times. TCRdb used MiXCR to reprocess the reads, holding one entry per CDR3 protein. The table includes a few hundred thousand distinct CDR3 sequences, more than 8% detected once. The sequence was obtained from a human donor in good health (CMV status not recorded). Some clones in this sample may be carry-over from other donors' samples. V is TRBV7-2 and J is TRBJ2-1; a possible D gene is TRBD2 (6 bases). The sample comprised PBMCs. The CDR3 is CASSSGLTDSYNEQFF. Here the CDR3 DNA reads TGTGCCAGCAGCTCGGGACTCACGGACTCCTACAATGAGCAGTTCTTC.